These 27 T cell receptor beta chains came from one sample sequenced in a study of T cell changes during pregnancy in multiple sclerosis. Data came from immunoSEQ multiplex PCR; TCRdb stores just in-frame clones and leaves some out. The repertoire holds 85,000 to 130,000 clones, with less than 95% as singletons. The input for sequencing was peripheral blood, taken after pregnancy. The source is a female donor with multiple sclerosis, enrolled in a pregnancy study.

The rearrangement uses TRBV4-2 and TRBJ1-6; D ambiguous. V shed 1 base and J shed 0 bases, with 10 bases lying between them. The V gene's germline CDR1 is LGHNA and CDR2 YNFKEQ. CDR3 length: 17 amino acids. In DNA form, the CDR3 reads TGTGCCAGCAGCCAAGGAGGATCCAGCTCCTATAATTCACCCCTCCACTTT. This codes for CASSQGGSSSYNSPLHF.

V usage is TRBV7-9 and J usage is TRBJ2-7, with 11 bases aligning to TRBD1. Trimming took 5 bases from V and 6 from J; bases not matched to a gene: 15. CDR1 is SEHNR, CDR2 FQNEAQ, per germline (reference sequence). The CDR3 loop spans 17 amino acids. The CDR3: CASSSWRSGTGGREQYF. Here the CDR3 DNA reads TGTGCCAGCAGCAGCTGGAGGTCCGGGACAGGGGGTCGCGAGCAGTACTTC.

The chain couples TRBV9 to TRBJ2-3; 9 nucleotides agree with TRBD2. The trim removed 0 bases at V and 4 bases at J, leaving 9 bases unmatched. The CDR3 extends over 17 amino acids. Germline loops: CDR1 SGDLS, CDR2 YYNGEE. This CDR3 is CASSVEAGGFRSDTQYF. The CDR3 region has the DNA TGTGCCAGCAGCGTAGAGGCGGGGGGGTTTAGGTCAGATACGCAGTATTTT.

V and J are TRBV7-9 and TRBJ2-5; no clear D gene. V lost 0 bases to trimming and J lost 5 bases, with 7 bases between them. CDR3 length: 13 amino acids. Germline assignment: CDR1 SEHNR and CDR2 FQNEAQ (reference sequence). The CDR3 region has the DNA TGTGCCAGCAGCTTAGCCGCTAGGGAGACCCAGTACTTC. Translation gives CASSLAARETQYF.

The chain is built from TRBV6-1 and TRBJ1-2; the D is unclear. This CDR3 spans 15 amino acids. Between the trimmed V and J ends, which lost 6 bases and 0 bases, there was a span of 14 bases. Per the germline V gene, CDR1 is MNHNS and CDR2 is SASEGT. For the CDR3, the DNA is TGTGCCAGCAGCCTAGACCTCCGCGCTAACTATGGCTACACCTTC. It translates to CASSLDLRANYGYTF.

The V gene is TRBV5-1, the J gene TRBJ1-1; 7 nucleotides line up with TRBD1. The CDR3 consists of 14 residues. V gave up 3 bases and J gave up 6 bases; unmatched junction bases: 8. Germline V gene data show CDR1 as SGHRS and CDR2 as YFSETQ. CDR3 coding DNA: TGCGCCAGCAGCTCAAACAGGGGAACGGCTGAAGCTTTCTTT. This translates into CASSSNRGTAEAFF. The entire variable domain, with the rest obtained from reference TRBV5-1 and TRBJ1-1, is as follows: KAGVTQTPRYLIKTRGQQVTLSCSPISGHRSVSWYQQTPGQGLQFLFEYFSETQRNKGNFPGRFSGRQFSNSRSEMNVSTLELGDSALYLCASSSNRGTAEAFFGQGTRLTVV.

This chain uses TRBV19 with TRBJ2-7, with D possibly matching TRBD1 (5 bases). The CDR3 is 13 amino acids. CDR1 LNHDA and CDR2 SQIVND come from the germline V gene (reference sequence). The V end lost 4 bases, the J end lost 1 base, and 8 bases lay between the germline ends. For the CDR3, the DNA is TGTGCCAGTAGTAGAAGGGGATCCTACGAGCAGTACTTC. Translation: CASSRRGSYEQYF. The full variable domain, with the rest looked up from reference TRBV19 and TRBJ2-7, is DGGITQSPKYLFRKEGQNVTLSCEQNLNHDAMYWYRQDPGQGLRLIYYSQIVNDFQKGDIAEGYSVSREKKESFPLTVTSAQKNPTAFYLCASSRRGSYEQYFGPGTRLTVT.

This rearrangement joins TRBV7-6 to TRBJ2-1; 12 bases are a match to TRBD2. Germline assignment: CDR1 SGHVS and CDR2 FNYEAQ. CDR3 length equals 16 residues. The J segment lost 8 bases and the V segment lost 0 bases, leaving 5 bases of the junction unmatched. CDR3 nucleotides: TGTGCCAGCAGCTTAGCCGGACTAGCGGGAAACGATGAGCAGTTCTTC. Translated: CASSLAGLAGNDEQFF.

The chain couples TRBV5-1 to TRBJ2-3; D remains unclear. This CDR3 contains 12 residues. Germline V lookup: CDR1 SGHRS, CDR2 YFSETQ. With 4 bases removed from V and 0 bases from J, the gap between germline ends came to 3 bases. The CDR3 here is CASSLSTDTQYF. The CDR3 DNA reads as TGCGCCAGCAGCCTAAGCACAGATACGCAGTATTTT.

CDR3 residues: CAWSVQGPTNEKLFF. In DNA form, the CDR3 reads TGTGCCTGGAGTGTACAGGGCCCAACTAATGAAAAACTGTTTTTT. The chain carries TRBV30 and TRBJ1-4, with D perhaps matching TRBD1 (6 bases). The germline CDR1 and CDR2 sequences are GTSNPN and SVGIG (reference sequence). This CDR3 region has 15 residues. V lost 0 bases and J lost 0, with 8 bases in between.

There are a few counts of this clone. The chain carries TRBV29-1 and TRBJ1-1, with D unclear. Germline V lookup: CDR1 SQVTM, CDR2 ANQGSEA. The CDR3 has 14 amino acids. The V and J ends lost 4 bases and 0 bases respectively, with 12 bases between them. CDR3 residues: CSVVKQPMNTEAFF. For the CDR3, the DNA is TGCAGCGTTGTGAAACAGCCTATGAACACTGAAGCTTTCTTT.

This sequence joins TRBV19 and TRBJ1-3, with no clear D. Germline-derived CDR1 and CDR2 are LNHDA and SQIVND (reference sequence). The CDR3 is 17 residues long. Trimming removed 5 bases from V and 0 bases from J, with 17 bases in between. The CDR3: CASSFVARGSSGNTIYF. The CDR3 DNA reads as TGTGCCAGTAGTTTTGTCGCGCGGGGATCCTCTGGAAACACCATATATTTT.

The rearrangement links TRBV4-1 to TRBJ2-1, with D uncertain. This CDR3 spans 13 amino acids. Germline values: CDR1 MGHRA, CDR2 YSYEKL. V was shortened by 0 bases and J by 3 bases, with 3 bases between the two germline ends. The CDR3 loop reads CASSQEHYNEQFF. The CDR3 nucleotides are TGCGCCAGCAGCCAAGAACACTACAATGAGCAGTTCTTC.

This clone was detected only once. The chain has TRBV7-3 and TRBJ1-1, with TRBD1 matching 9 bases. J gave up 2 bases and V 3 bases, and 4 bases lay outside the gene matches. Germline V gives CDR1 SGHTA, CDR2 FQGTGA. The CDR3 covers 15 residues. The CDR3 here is CASSFGGQGNTEAFF. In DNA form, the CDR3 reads TGTGCCAGCAGCTTTGGGGGACAGGGCAACACTGAAGCTTTCTTT. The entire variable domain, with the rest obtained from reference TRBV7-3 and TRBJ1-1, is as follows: GAGVSQTPSNKVTEKGKYVELRCDPISGHTALYWYRQSLGQGPEFLIYFQGTGAADDSGLPNDRFFAVRPEGSVSTLKIQRTERGDSAVYLCASSFGGQGNTEAFFGQGTRLTVV.

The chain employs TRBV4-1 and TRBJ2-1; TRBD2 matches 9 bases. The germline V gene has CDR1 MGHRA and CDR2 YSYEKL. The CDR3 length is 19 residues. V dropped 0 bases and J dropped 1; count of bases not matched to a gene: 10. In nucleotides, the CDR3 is TGCGCCAGCAGCCAAGATGCCCAGGTTAGCGGGAGTTCCTACAATGAGCAGTTCTTC. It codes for CASSQDAQVSGSSYNEQFF.

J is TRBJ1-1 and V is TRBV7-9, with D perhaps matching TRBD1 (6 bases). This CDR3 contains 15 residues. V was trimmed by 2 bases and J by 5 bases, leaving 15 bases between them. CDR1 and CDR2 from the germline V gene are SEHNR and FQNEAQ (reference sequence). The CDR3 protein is CASSLRGTGRTEAFF. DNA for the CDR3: TGTGCCAGCAGCTTAAGGGGAACAGGGAGAACTGAAGCTTTCTTT.

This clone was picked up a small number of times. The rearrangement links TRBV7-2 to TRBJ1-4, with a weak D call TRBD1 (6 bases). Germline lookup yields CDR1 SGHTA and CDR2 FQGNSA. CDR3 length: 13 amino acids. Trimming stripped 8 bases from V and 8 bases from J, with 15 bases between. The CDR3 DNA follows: TGTGCCAGCCGGAACAGGGTTGGGGAAAAACTGTTTTTT. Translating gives CASRNRVGEKLFF.

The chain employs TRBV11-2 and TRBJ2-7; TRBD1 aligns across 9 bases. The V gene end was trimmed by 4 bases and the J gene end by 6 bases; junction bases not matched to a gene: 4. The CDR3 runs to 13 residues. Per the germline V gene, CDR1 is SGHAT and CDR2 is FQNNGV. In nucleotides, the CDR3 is TGTGCCAGCAGCTCGGACAGGGGTGGCGAGCAGTACTTC. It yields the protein CASSSDRGGEQYF. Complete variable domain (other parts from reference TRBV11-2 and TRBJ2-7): EAGVAQSPRYKIIEKRQSVAFWCNPISGHATLYWYQQILGQGPKLLIQFQNNGVVDDSQLPKDRFSAERLKGVDSTLKIQPAKLEDSAVYLCASSSDRGGEQYFGPGTRLTVT.

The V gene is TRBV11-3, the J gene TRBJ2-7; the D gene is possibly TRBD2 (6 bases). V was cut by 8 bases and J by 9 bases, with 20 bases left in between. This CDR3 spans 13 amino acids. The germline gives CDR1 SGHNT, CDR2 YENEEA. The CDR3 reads CASSNLREGAQYF. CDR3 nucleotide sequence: TGTGCCAGCTCGAACCTGCGGGAAGGGGCGCAGTACTTC.

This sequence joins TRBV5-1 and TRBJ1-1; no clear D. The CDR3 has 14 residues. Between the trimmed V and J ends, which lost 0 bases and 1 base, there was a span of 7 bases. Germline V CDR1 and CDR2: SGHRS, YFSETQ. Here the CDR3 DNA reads TGCGCCAGCAGCTTGGGGGAGGAGAACACTGAAGCTTTCTTT. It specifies CASSLGEENTEAFF.

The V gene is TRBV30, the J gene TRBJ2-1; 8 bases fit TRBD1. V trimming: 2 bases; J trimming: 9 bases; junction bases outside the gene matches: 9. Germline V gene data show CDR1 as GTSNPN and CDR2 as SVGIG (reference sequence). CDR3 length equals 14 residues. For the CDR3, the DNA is TGTGCCTGGAGTCGGGACAGGTCAGCCCCTGAGCAGTTCTTC. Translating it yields CAWSRDRSAPEQFF. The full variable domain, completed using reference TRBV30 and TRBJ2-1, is SQTIHQWPATLVQPVGSPLSLECTVEGTSNPNLYWYRQAAGRGLQLLFYSVGIGQISSEVPQNLSASRPQDRQFILSSKKLLLSDSGFYLCAWSRDRSAPEQFFGPGTRLTVL.

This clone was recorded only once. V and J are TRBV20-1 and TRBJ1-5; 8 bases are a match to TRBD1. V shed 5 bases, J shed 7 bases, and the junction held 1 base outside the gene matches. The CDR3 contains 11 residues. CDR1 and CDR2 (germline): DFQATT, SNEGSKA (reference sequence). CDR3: CSAGDRQPQHF. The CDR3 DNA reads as TGCAGTGCTGGGGACAGGCAGCCCCAGCATTTT.

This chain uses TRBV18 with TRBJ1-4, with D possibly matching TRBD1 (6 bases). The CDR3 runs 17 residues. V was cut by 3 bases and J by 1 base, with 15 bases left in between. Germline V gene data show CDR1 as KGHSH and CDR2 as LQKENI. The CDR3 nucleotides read TGTGCCAGCTCACCGACAACAGGGATGGGAACTAATGAAAAACTGTTTTTT. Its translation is CASSPTTGMGTNEKLFF. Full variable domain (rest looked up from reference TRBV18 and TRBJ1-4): NAGVMQNPRHLVRRRGQEARLRCSPMKGHSHVYWYRQLPEEGLKFMVYLQKENIIDESGMPKERFSAEFPKEGPSILRIQQVVRGDSAAYFCASSPTTGMGTNEKLFFGSGTQLSVL.

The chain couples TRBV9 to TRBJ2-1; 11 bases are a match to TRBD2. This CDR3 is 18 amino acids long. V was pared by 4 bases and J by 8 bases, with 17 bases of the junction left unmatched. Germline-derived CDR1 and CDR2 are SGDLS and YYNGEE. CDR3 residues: CASSPRDPTSGSRDEQFF. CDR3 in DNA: TGTGCCAGCAGCCCCCGTGACCCTACTAGCGGGAGTAGGGATGAGCAGTTCTTC.

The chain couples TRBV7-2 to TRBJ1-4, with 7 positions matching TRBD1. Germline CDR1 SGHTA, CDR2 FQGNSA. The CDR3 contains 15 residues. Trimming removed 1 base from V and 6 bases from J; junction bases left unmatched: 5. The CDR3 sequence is CASSLGGGGYEKLFF. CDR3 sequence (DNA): TGTGCCAGCAGCTTAGGTGGAGGGGGCTATGAAAAACTGTTTTTT.

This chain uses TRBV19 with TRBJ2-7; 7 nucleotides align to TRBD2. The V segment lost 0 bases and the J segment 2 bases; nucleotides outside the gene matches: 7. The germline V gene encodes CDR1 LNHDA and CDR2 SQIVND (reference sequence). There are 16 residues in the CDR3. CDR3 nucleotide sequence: TGTGCCAGTAGTATAGATCTGCGAGCGGGACCCTACGAGCAGTACTTC. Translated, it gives CASSIDLRAGPYEQYF.

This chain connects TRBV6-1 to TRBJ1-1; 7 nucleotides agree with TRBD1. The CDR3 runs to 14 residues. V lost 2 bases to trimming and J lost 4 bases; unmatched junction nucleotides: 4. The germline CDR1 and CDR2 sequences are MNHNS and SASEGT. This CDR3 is CASSEQTGLTEAFF. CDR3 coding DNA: TGTGCCAGCAGTGAACAGACAGGGCTCACTGAAGCTTTCTTT.